The entry that follows covers one T cell receptor beta chain sequence. Its target is not known. This specimen comes from a study of early T cells in non-severe SARS-CoV-2 infection. Study context: Sequencing was performed on bulk RNA from unsorted whole blood, leaving chains unpaired. Whole-study findings and limits: The VDJdb matching leaned toward anti-spike CD8 responses and overlooked private and CD4 specificities.

Attached unique molecular identifiers marked individual cDNA molecules. TCRdb re-derived calls from the 5' RACE reads in MiXCR, one entry per CDR3 protein. The data contain tens of thousands of distinct CDR3 sequences, 10% to 15% of them singletons. Trimming took 6 bases from V and 5 from J, leaving 13 bases between them. There are 13 residues in the CDR3. Germline V lookup: CDR1 SGHVS, CDR2 FNYEAQ. The chain joins TRBV7-6 to TRBJ2-5; D is unresolved. Sequenced sample: whole blood. The source of this sequence is an adult who was a healthcare worker with PCR-confirmed SARS-CoV-2 infection or an uninfected control (not recorded which). CDR3 in amino acids: CASRTVLSETQYF. The DNA for the CDR3 is TGTGCCAGCAGAACAGTATTGTCGGAGACCCAGTACTTC.